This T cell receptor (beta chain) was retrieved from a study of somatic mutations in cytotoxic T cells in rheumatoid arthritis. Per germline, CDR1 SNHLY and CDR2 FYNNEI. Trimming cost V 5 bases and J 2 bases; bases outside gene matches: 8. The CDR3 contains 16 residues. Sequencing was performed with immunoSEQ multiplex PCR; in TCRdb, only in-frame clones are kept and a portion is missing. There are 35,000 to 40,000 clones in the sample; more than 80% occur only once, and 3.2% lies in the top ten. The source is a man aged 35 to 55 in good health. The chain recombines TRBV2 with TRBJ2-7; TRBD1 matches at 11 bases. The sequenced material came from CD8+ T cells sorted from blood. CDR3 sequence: CASSYGGQGVTYEQYF. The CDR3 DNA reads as TGTGCCAGCAGTTACGGGGGACAGGGGGTCACCTACGAGCAGTACTTC.